A single sample gave rise to the 21 T cell receptor beta chains below, sequenced in a study of blood T cell repertoires in COVID-19. TCRdb's table, derived via immunoSEQ multiplex PCR, lists solely in-frame clones and lacks some. The table records under 250,000 clones, about 86% of them present only once. Sequenced material: peripheral blood. The origin of the receptors is a woman between 50 and 59 years old with acute or convalescent COVID-19.

This chain uses TRBV4-2 with TRBJ2-3, with TRBD2 matching over 12 bases. CDR3 length: 16 amino acids. Per germline, CDR1 LGHNA and CDR2 YNFKEQ. The ends lost 2 bases at V and 6 bases at J; junction bases unmatched: 6. This CDR3 reads CASSQQASGRADTQYF. The CDR3 DNA reads as TGTGCCAGCAGCCAACAGGCTAGCGGGAGGGCTGATACGCAGTATTTT.

This chain connects TRBV27 to TRBJ2-7; tentatively, D is TRBD2 (6 bases). The germline gives CDR1 MNHEY, CDR2 SMNVEV (reference sequence). The CDR3 covers 15 residues. The V gene lost 2 bases and the J gene lost 3 bases, with 14 bases spanning the gap. Here the CDR3 DNA reads TGTGCCAGCAGTTTAGGCGGGAACGACCACTACGAGCAGTACTTC. Its translation: CASSLGGNDHYEQYF.

CDR3 region: CASSFNGGADTQYF. CDR3 DNA: TGTGCCAGCAGCTTTAATGGAGGGGCAGATACGCAGTATTTT. The V gene is TRBV5-8, the J gene TRBJ2-3, with D possibly matching TRBD2 (6 bases). The CDR3 has 14 residues. Germline-derived CDR1 and CDR2 are SGHTS and YDEGEE. V lost 2 bases to trimming and J lost 4 bases, with 11 bases between them.

This rearrangement joins TRBV28 to TRBJ2-1; 11 bases align to TRBD2. Germline-derived CDR1 and CDR2 are MDHEN and SYDVKM. With V trimmed by 9 bases and J by 9 bases, 10 bases remained unmatched. This CDR3 is built from 14 residues. The CDR3 nucleotides read TGTGCCAGTATAGCGGGAGGGCCAAAGGGTGAGCAGTTCTTC. This codes for CASIAGGPKGEQFF.

As for this clone: Other DNA variants within this sample encode the same CDR3. The J gene is TRBJ2-7, the V gene TRBV19; 10 positions match TRBD1. After removal of 5 bases from V and 2 bases from J, the junction contained 3 bases not matched to a gene. Germline V gives CDR1 LNHDA, CDR2 SQIVND (reference sequence). This CDR3 is built from 14 residues. The CDR3 is CASSGGTGAYEQYF. The CDR3, as DNA: TGTGCCAGTAGTGGCGGGACAGGGGCCTACGAGCAGTACTTC.

This chain links TRBV9 with TRBJ2-7; 8 positions agree with TRBD2. The CDR3 extends over 15 amino acids. Trimming removed 0 bases from V and 3 bases from J; junction bases left unmatched: 5. Germline loops: CDR1 SGDLS, CDR2 YYNGEE. This CDR3 reads CASSVGSSGLYEQYF. The CDR3 DNA reads TGTGCCAGCAGCGTAGGATCTAGCGGGCTCTACGAGCAGTACTTC.

The rearrangement joins TRBV19 to TRBJ2-5; 12 positions match TRBD1. The germline CDR1 and CDR2 sequences are LNHDA and SQIVND (reference sequence). Germline trimming cut 10 bases from V and 5 bases from J; bases unmatched to any gene: 17. The CDR3 spans 17 residues. CDR3 sequence reads: CATILGQGAHRWETQYF. The CDR3 DNA reads as TGTGCCACCATCCTGGGACAGGGGGCGCACAGGTGGGAGACCCAGTACTTC. Filled out from reference TRBV19 and TRBJ2-5, the complete variable domain reads DGGITQSPKYLFRKEGQNVTLSCEQNLNHDAMYWYRQDPGQGLRLIYYSQIVNDFQKGDIAEGYSVSREKKESFPLTVTSAQKNPTAFYLCATILGQGAHRWETQYFGPGTRLLVL.

The chain joins TRBV3-1 (or the pseudogene TRBV3-2) to TRBJ2-7; 11 nucleotides agree with TRBD2. This CDR3 contains 15 residues. Unmatched junction bases numbered 4, after V lost 3 bases and J lost 3 bases. Germline values: CDR1 LGHDT, CDR2 YNNKEL (reference sequence). The CDR3, as DNA: TGTGCCAGCAGCCACACTAGCGGGAGTGTCTACGAGCAGTACTTC. Amino acids: CASSHTSGSVYEQYF.

The chain links TRBV5-8 to TRBJ1-3; 10 nucleotides agree with TRBD1. V lost 2 bases and J lost 2; bases outside the gene matches: 1. CDR1 SGHTS and CDR2 YDEGEE come from the germline V gene. The CDR3 is made up of 15 amino acids. CDR3 DNA sequence: TGTGCCAGCAGCTTAGGGACAGGGGCTGGAAACACCATATATTTT. The encoded protein is CASSLGTGAGNTIYF.

The chain joins TRBV6-1 to TRBJ1-2; a weak D match, TRBD1 (5 bases). The CDR3 is 16 residues long. Trimming cost V 1 base and J 1 base, with 13 bases left between them. Germline CDR1 MNHNS, CDR2 SASEGT. In DNA, the CDR3 is TGTGCCAGCAGTGAAGTAGGGGCAGCTCTTAACTATGGCTACACCTTC. This encodes CASSEVGAALNYGYTF.

This chain connects TRBV10-3 to TRBJ2-7; TRBD2 matches at 15 bases. V shed 2 bases, J shed 7 bases, and the junction held 0 bases outside the gene matches. CDR3 length equals 14 residues. Germline V gives CDR1 ENHRY, CDR2 SYGVKD. The CDR3 loop reads CAISEGLAGGEQYF. The CDR3 nucleotides read TGTGCCATCAGTGAGGGACTAGCGGGAGGGGAGCAGTACTTC.

This clone was counted a few times. The chain carries TRBV6-5 and TRBJ1-4; 7 nucleotides agree with TRBD1. V trimming: 6 bases; J trimming: 4 bases; junction bases outside the gene matches: 5. CDR1 and CDR2 from the germline V gene are MNHEY and SVGAGI. The CDR3 is made up of 14 amino acids. Here the CDR3 reads CASRKGQINEKLFF. CDR3 DNA sequence: TGTGCCAGCAGAAAGGGACAGATTAATGAAAAACTGTTTTTT.

This sequence joins TRBV28 and TRBJ2-5; a possible D gene is TRBD2 (9 bases). The CDR3 totals 21 residues. V was pared by 2 bases and J by 5 bases, with 33 bases between. Looked up from germline, CDR1 is MDHEN and CDR2 is SYDVKM. The CDR3 loop is CASSLLQGAGGPPTAWETQYF. The CDR3 nucleotides are TGTGCCAGCAGTTTACTGCAGGGGGCGGGGGGGCCACCGACAGCTTGGGAGACCCAGTACTTC.

The CDR3: CASSRLAGEQFF. In nucleotides, the CDR3 is TGTGCCAGCAGCCGACTAGCAGGTGAGCAGTTCTTC. The chain combines TRBV11-2 with TRBJ2-1; 7 positions match TRBD2. This CDR3 contains 12 residues. V was pared by 5 bases and J by 9 bases, with 4 bases of the junction left unmatched. The germline V gene encodes CDR1 SGHAT and CDR2 FQNNGV.

J is TRBJ2-1 and V is TRBV12-3 or TRBV12-4; the D is unclear. This CDR3 has 13 amino acids. Trimming left V 3 bases short and J 4 bases short, with 7 bases between. CDR3 residues: CASSLHSYNEQFF. In DNA form, the CDR3 reads TGTGCCAGCAGTTTGCACAGTTACAATGAGCAGTTCTTC.

This chain connects TRBV30 to TRBJ2-1; 11 bases align to TRBD2. The CDR3 contains 19 residues. V was pared by 1 base and J by 8 bases, with 19 bases of the junction left unmatched. From germline, CDR1 is GTSNPN and CDR2 SVGIG (reference sequence). CDR3 DNA sequence: TGTGCCTGGAGTGCCTCTCGGACTAGCGGGTCAGGCGTTGTTGATGAGCAGTTCTTC. It specifies CAWSASRTSGSGVVDEQFF. The variable domain in full, completed from reference TRBV30 and TRBJ2-1, reads SQTIHQWPATLVQPVGSPLSLECTVEGTSNPNLYWYRQAAGRGLQLLFYSVGIGQISSEVPQNLSASRPQDRQFILSSKKLLLSDSGFYLCAWSASRTSGSGVVDEQFFGPGTRLTVL.

The V and J genes are TRBV5-5 and TRBJ2-3; TRBD1 agrees at 10 bases. The length of the CDR3 is 16 residues. V lost 1 base, J lost 2 bases, and 4 bases stayed unmatched. Looked up from germline, CDR1 is SGHKS and CDR2 is YYEKEE (reference sequence). In DNA form, the CDR3 reads TGTGCCAGCAGCTTGACGGACAGGGGGTACACAGATACGCAGTATTTT. Translated: CASSLTDRGYTDTQYF.

The chain's CDR3 is CASRPDSFQETQYF. CDR3 sequence (DNA): TGTGCCAGCAGGCCGGACAGTTTCCAAGAGACCCAGTACTTC. The V and J genes are TRBV3-1 (or the pseudogene TRBV3-2) and TRBJ2-5; a weak D match, TRBD1 (6 bases). Germline lookup yields CDR1 LGHDT and CDR2 YNNKEL (reference sequence). The ends were cut back, 6 bases at V and 1 base at J, with 12 bases in the middle. The CDR3 extends over 14 amino acids.

The rearrangement links TRBV2 to TRBJ2-2, with 10 bases aligning to TRBD2. V was clipped by 7 bases and J by 8 bases; unmatched bases: 4. CDR1 and CDR2 (germline): SNHLY, FYNNEI. The CDR3 covers 13 residues. Here the CDR3 reads CASKSSGSGELFF. As DNA, the CDR3 is TGTGCCAGCAAGTCTAGCGGGAGTGGGGAGCTGTTTTTT.

For the CDR3, the DNA is TGTGCCAGCAACCCTAGAAGGCCCACCGGGGAGCTGTTTTTT. As protein: CASNPRRPTGELFF. The chain employs TRBV28 and TRBJ2-2; no firm D call. V was trimmed by 7 bases and J by 4 bases, leaving 13 bases between them. Germline V lookup: CDR1 MDHEN, CDR2 SYDVKM. The CDR3 length is 14 residues.

The chain employs TRBV11-2 and TRBJ2-5; TRBD1 might be the D (5 bases). CDR1 is SGHAT, CDR2 FQNNGV, per germline. V was shortened by 5 bases and J by 3 bases, with 16 bases between the two germline ends. This CDR3 has 15 amino acids. The CDR3 loop reads CASSPQLLGEETQYF. The DNA of the CDR3 is TGTGCCAGCAGCCCACAACTATTAGGGGAAGAGACCCAGTACTTC.